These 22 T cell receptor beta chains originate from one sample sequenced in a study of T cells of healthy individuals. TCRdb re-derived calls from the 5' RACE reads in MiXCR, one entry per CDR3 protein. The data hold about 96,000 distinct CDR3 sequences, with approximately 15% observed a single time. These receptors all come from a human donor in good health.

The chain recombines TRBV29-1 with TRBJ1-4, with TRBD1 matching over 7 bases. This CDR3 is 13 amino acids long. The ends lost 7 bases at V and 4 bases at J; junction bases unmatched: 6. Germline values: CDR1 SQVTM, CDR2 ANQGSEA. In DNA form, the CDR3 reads TGCAGCGCCCGGGACAGTGGTAATGAAAAACTGTTTTTT. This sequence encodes CSARDSGNEKLFF.

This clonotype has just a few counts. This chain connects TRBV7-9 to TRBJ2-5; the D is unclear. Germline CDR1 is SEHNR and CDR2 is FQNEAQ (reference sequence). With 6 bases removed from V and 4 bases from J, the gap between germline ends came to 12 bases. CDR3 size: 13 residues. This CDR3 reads CASRPPSVETQYF. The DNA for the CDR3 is TGTGCCAGCAGACCCCCCTCGGTAGAGACCCAGTACTTC.

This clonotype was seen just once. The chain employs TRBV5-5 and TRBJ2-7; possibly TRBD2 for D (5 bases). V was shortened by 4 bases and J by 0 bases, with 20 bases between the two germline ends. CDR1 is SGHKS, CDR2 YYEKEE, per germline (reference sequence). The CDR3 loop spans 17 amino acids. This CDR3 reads CASSPWTLRTSSYEQYF. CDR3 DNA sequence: TGTGCCAGCAGCCCTTGGACTCTGCGCACGAGCTCCTACGAGCAGTACTTC.

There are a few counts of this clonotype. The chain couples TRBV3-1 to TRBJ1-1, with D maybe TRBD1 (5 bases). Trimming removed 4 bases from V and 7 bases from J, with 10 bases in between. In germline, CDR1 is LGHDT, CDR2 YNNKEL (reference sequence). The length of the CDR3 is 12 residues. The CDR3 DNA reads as TGTGCCAGCAGCCGGGGGTCCCTTGAAGCTTTCTTT. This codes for CASSRGSLEAFF. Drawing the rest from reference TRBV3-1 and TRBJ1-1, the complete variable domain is DTAVSQTPKYLVTQMGNDKSIKCEQNLGHDTMYWYKQDSKKFLKIMFSYNNKELIINETVPNRFSPKSPDKAHLNLHINSLELGDSAVYFCASSRGSLEAFFGQGTRLTVV.

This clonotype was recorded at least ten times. CDR3 DNA: TGCAGTGCTAGGACAGGGGGGAGATTTGAAGCTTTCTTT. Its protein is CSARTGGRFEAFF. The chain has TRBV20-1 and TRBJ1-1, with 9 bases matching TRBD1. The CDR3 runs 13 residues. The germline CDR1 and CDR2 sequences are DFQATT and SNEGSKA (reference sequence). Unmatched junction bases numbered 6, after V lost 3 bases and J lost 7 bases.

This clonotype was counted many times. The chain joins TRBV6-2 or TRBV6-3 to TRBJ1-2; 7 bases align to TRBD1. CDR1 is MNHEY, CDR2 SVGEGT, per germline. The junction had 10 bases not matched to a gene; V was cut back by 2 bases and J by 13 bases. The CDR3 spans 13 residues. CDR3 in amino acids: CASSYVGQTNPTF. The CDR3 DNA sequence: TGTGCCAGCAGTTACGTGGGACAGACAAACCCCACCTTC.

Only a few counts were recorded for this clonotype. CDR3 coding DNA: TGTGCCTGGGGCCGGGACGGATATAGCAATCAGCCCCAGCATTTT. Protein sequence: CAWGRDGYSNQPQHF. The chain uses TRBV30 and TRBJ1-5, with D possibly matching TRBD1 (5 bases). V was clipped by 5 bases and J by 0 bases, with 14 bases between them. Germline lookup yields CDR1 GTSNPN and CDR2 SVGIG (reference sequence). This CDR3 has 15 residues.

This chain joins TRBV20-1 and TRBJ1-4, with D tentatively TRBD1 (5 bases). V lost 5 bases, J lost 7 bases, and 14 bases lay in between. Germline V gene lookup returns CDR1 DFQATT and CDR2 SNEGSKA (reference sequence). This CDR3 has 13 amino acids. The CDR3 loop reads CSAAEGMGEKLFF. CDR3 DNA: TGCAGTGCTGCCGAGGGGATGGGTGAAAAACTGTTTTTT.

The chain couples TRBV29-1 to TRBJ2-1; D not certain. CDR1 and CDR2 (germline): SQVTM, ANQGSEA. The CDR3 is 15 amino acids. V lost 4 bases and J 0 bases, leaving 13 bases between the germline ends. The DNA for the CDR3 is TGCAGCGTTGGCGGCAGGTTAAGCTCCTACAATGAGCAGTTCTTC. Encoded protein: CSVGGRLSSYNEQFF.

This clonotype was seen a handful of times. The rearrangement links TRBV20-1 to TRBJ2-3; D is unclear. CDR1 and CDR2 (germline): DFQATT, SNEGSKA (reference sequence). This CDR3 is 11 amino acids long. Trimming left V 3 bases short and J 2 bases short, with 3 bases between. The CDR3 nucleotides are TGCAGTGCTAGTTTCACAGATACGCAGTATTTT. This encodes CSASFTDTQYF.

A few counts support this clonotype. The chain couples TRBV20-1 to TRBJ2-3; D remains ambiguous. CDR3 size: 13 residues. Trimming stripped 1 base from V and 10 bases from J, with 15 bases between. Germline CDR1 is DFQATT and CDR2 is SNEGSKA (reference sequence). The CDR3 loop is CSARGPQALPQYF. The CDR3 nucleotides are TGCAGTGCTAGAGGGCCCCAAGCTCTCCCGCAGTATTTT.

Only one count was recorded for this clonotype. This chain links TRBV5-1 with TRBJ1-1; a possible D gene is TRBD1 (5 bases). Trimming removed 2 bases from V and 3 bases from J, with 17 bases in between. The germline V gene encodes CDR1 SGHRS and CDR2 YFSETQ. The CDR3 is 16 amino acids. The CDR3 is CASSFSSGKWDTEAFF. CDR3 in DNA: TGCGCCAGCAGCTTTAGTTCAGGGAAGTGGGACACTGAAGCTTTCTTT.

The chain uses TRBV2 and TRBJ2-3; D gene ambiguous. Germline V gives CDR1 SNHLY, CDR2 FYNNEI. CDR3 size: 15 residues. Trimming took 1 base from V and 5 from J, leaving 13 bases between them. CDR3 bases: TGTGCCAGCAGTGAAGGGGGATTTATAGGAGATACGCAGTATTTT. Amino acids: CASSEGGFIGDTQYF.

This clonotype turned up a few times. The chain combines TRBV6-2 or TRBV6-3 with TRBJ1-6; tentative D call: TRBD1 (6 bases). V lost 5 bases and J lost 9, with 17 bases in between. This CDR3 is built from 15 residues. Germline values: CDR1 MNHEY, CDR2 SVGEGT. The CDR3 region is CASSGQLELTSPLHF. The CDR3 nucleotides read TGTGCCAGCAGTGGACAGCTGGAGCTTACTTCACCCCTCCACTTT.

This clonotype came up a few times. The CDR3 sequence is CASSFRGTDTQYF. The CDR3 DNA reads as TGTGCCAGCAGCTTTCGAGGGACCGATACGCAGTATTTT. V is TRBV7-9 and J is TRBJ2-3; either TRBD1 or TRBD2 may supply D (5 bases each). Germline V gives CDR1 SEHNR, CDR2 FQNEAQ (reference sequence). V was pared by 3 bases and J by 6 bases, with 10 bases between. The CDR3 totals 13 residues. The full variable domain, in which reference TRBV7-9 and TRBJ2-3 provide the parts outside the CDR3, is DTGVSQNPRHKITKRGQNVTFRCDPISEHNRLYWYRQTLGQGPEFLTYFQNEAQLEKSRLLSDRFSAERPKGSFSTLEIQRTEQGDSAMYLCASSFRGTDTQYFGPGTRLTVL.

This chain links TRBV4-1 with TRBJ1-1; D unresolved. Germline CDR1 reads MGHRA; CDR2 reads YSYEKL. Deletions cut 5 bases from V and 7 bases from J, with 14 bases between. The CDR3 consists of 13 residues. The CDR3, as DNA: TGCGCCAGCAGCTTAAGGGCGGGCTATGAAGCTTTCTTT. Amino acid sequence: CASSLRAGYEAFF.

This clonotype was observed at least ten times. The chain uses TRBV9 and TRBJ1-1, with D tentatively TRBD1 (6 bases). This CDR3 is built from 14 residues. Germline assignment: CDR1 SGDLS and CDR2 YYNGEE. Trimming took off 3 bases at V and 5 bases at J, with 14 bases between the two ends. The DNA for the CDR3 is TGTGCCAGCAGCGGACTACAGGGCAGAACTGAAGCTTTCTTT. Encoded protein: CASSGLQGRTEAFF.

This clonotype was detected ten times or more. The CDR3 DNA is TGTGCCAGCAGTACAAGCGGAAGTCACTACGAGCAGTACTTC. This sequence encodes CASSTSGSHYEQYF. The chain couples TRBV27 to TRBJ2-7; maybe TRBD2 (5 bases). The length of the CDR3 is 14 residues. The ends were cut back, 5 bases at V and 3 bases at J, with 14 bases in the middle. Germline CDR1 and CDR2: MNHEY and SMNVEV (reference sequence).

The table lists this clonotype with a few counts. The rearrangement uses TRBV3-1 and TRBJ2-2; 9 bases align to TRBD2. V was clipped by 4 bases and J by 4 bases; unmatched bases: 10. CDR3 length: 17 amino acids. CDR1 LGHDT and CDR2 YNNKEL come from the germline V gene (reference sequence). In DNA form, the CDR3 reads TGTGCCAGCAGCCTCGACGGGCTAGCGGGGACCACCGGGGAGCTGTTTTTT. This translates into CASSLDGLAGTTGELFF.

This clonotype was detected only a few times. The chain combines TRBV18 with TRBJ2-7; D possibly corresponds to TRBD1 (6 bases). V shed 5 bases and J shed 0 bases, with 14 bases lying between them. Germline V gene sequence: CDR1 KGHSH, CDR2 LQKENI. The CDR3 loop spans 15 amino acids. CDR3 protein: CASSIQGLSSYEQYF. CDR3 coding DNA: TGTGCCAGCTCAATACAGGGTCTCAGCTCCTACGAGCAGTACTTC.

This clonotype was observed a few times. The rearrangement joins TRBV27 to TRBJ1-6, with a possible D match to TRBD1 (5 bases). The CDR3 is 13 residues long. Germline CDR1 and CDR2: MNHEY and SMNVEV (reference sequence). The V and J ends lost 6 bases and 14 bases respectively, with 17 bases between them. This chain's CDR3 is CASRGDPLGALHF. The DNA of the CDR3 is TGTGCCAGCAGGGGGGACCCCCTGGGGGCCCTCCACTTT.

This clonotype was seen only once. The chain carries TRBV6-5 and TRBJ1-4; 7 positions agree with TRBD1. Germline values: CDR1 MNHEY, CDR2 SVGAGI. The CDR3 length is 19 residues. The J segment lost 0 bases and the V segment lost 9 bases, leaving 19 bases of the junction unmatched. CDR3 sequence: CASTTLRTGIGATNEKLFF. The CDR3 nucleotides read TGTGCCAGTACGACGCTACGGACAGGCATCGGAGCAACTAATGAAAAACTGTTTTTT.